This is a list of T cell receptor beta chains from one sample in a study of CD8 T cells in ankylosing spondylitis. TCRdb reanalysed the 5' RACE reads using MiXCR and keeps one entry per CDR3 protein. The sample lists 250,000 or so distinct CDR3 sequences; about 24% were seen once. The sequencing input was blood, either unsorted or a sorted T cell fraction (not recorded which). The receptors originated from a male donor with ankylosing spondylitis or in good health (not recorded which). The CDR3 runs from the conserved cysteine through the conserved F or W. A D gene is named only where the DNA matches it firmly. The size field is filled for only some rows; it gives once, few, many or a size class.

D gene: TRBD2
V gene: TRBV20-1
J gene: TRBJ2-3
clone size: many
CDR3 protein: CSFRASGGTDTQYF
CDR3 DNA: TGCAGTTTCAGGGCTAGCGGGGGGACAGATACGCAGTATTTT

D gene: NA
V gene: TRBV5-4
J gene: TRBJ2-1
clone size: NA
CDR3 protein: CASSADGLLYNEQFF
CDR3 DNA: TGTGCCAGCAGCGCCGATGGACTCCTCTACAATGAGCAGTTCTTC

D gene: NA
V gene: TRBV12-3/TRBV12-4
J gene: TRBJ2-1
clone size: many
CDR3 protein: CASRLGLWYNEQFF
CDR3 DNA: TGTGCCAGCAGGCTGGGGCTTTGGTACAATGAGCAGTTCTTC

D gene: NA
V gene: TRBV29-1
J gene: TRBJ1-2
clone size: many
CDR3 protein: CSDRSDRSYGYTF
CDR3 DNA: TGCAGCGATCGCTCGGACAGATCCTATGGCTACACCTTC

D gene: TRBD1
V gene: TRBV7-9
J gene: TRBJ2-7
clone size: NA
CDR3 protein: CASSSRDRGRDEQYF
CDR3 DNA: TGTGCCAGCAGCTCCCGGGACAGGGGGCGCGACGAGCAGTACTTC

D gene: TRBD1
V gene: TRBV6-1
J gene: TRBJ2-7
clone size: NA
CDR3 protein: CASRRGQGSYEQYF
CDR3 DNA: TGTGCCAGCAGGCGGGGACAGGGGTCCTACGAGCAGTACTTC

D gene: NA
V gene: TRBV20-1
J gene: TRBJ1-4
clone size: many
CDR3 protein: CSAGGGPNEKLFF
CDR3 DNA: TGCAGTGCCGGCGGGGGGCCGAATGAAAAACTGTTTTTT

D gene: TRBD2
V gene: TRBV27
J gene: TRBJ2-1
clone size: many
CDR3 protein: CASSLGPAGGTRNEQFF
CDR3 DNA: TGTGCCAGCAGTTTAGGACCCGCGGGGGGGACAAGGAATGAGCAGTTCTTC

D gene: NA
V gene: TRBV7-9
J gene: TRBJ2-2
clone size: few
CDR3 protein: CASSAGTVNTGELFF
CDR3 DNA: TGTGCCAGCAGCGCCGGGACGGTGAACACCGGGGAGCTGTTTTTT

D gene: NA
V gene: TRBV2
J gene: TRBJ2-3
clone size: NA
CDR3 protein: CASSEKNRDTQYF
CDR3 DNA: TGTGCCAGCAGTGAAAAAAACCGGGATACGCAGTATTTT

D gene: TRBD1
V gene: TRBV6-5
J gene: TRBJ2-5
clone size: few
CDR3 protein: CASRGQGETQYF
CDR3 DNA: TGTGCCAGCAGGGGACAGGGGGAGACCCAGTACTTC

D gene: NA
V gene: TRBV5-1
J gene: TRBJ1-1
clone size: many
CDR3 protein: CASSLVGLGTTNTEAFF
CDR3 DNA: TGCGCCAGCAGCTTGGTGGGGCTGGGGACGACGAACACTGAAGCTTTCTTT

D gene: NA
V gene: TRBV29-1
J gene: TRBJ2-3
clone size: NA
CDR3 protein: CSVKHPSTDTQYF
CDR3 DNA: TGCAGCGTGAAGCACCCTAGCACAGATACGCAGTATTTT

D gene: TRBD1
V gene: TRBV12-3/TRBV12-4
J gene: TRBJ1-5
clone size: NA
CDR3 protein: CASSSGTGERLPQHF
CDR3 DNA: TGTGCCAGCAGTTCCGGGACAGGGGAACGGCTGCCCCAGCATTTT

D gene: NA
V gene: TRBV10-1
J gene: TRBJ2-2
clone size: NA
CDR3 protein: CASEQGNTGELFF
CDR3 DNA: TGCGCCAGCGAACAGGGGAACACCGGGGAGCTGTTTTTT

D gene: NA
V gene: TRBV12-3/TRBV12-4
J gene: TRBJ2-1
clone size: few
CDR3 protein: CASIGGSYNEQFF
CDR3 DNA: TGTGCCAGCATCGGAGGCTCCTACAATGAGCAGTTCTTC

D gene: NA
V gene: TRBV6-5
J gene: TRBJ2-2
clone size: NA
CDR3 protein: CASSYRLRPRVVTGELFF
CDR3 DNA: TGTGCCAGCAGTTATCGTCTCCGGCCGAGGGTTGTAACCGGGGAGCTGTTTTTT

D gene: NA
V gene: TRBV20-1
J gene: TRBJ2-3
clone size: NA
CDR3 protein: CSARVQGGRNTDTQYF
CDR3 DNA: TGCAGTGCTAGAGTGCAGGGGGGGAGAAACACAGATACGCAGTATTTT

D gene: NA
V gene: TRBV12-3/TRBV12-4
J gene: TRBJ1-4
clone size: many
CDR3 protein: CASSPRPGSPNEKLFF
CDR3 DNA: TGTGCCAGCAGTCCGCGACCAGGGAGCCCTAATGAAAAACTGTTTTTT

D gene: TRBD2
V gene: TRBV5-1
J gene: TRBJ2-7
clone size: few
CDR3 protein: CASRHSGGNYEQYF
CDR3 DNA: TGCGCCAGCAGACACAGCGGGGGGAACTACGAGCAGTACTTC

D gene: NA
V gene: TRBV29-1
J gene: TRBJ2-7
clone size: medium-sized
CDR3 protein: CSVESFHEQYF
CDR3 DNA: TGCAGCGTTGAAAGCTTCCACGAGCAGTACTTC

D gene: TRBD1
V gene: TRBV20-1
J gene: TRBJ2-5
clone size: NA
CDR3 protein: CSAGDRGLQETQYF
CDR3 DNA: TGCAGTGCTGGGGACAGGGGGCTTCAAGAGACCCAGTACTTC

D gene: NA
V gene: TRBV12-3/TRBV12-4
J gene: TRBJ1-1
clone size: NA
CDR3 protein: CASSLGQGWNTEAFF
CDR3 DNA: TGTGCCAGCAGTTTAGGTCAGGGGTGGAACACTGAAGCTTTCTTT

D gene: NA
V gene: TRBV18
J gene: TRBJ1-1
clone size: few
CDR3 protein: CASSPLLTGSAEAFF
CDR3 DNA: TGTGCCAGCTCACCACTACTTACAGGGTCGGCTGAAGCTTTCTTT

D gene: TRBD2
V gene: TRBV5-1
J gene: TRBJ2-1
clone size: few
CDR3 protein: CASSPLGVVAGGPKNEQFF
CDR3 DNA: TGCGCCAGCAGCCCGTTGGGAGTCGTTGCGGGGGGGCCCAAGAATGAGCAGTTCTTC

D gene: NA
V gene: TRBV20-1
J gene: TRBJ2-7
clone size: NA
CDR3 protein: CSARRLAGPYEQYF
CDR3 DNA: TGCAGTGCCCGGAGGTTGGCAGGCCCCTACGAGCAGTACTTC

D gene: NA
V gene: TRBV7-3
J gene: TRBJ1-1
clone size: many
CDR3 protein: CASSLGRGMNTEAFF
CDR3 DNA: TGTGCCAGCAGCCTTGGACGGGGGATGAACACTGAAGCTTTCTTT

D gene: TRBD2
V gene: TRBV7-2
J gene: TRBJ2-7
clone size: many
CDR3 protein: CASSLFWRGIHEQYF
CDR3 DNA: TGTGCCAGCAGCTTATTCTGGCGGGGGATCCACGAGCAGTACTTC

D gene: TRBD2
V gene: TRBV20-1
J gene: TRBJ2-1
clone size: few
CDR3 protein: CSARDVSGGQYNEQFF
CDR3 DNA: TGCAGTGCTAGAGATGTAAGCGGGGGTCAATACAATGAGCAGTTCTTC

D gene: NA
V gene: TRBV2
J gene: TRBJ2-3
clone size: few
CDR3 protein: CASSELDTQYF
CDR3 DNA: TGTGCCAGCAGTGAACTGGATACGCAGTATTTT

D gene: NA
V gene: TRBV20-1
J gene: TRBJ2-3
clone size: many
CDR3 protein: CSAKGLQTRADTQYF
CDR3 DNA: TGCAGTGCTAAAGGACTGCAGACCCGGGCAGATACGCAGTATTTT

D gene: TRBD1
V gene: TRBV20-1
J gene: TRBJ1-2
clone size: NA
CDR3 protein: CSARHIGKTGQNYGYTF
CDR3 DNA: TGCAGTGCTAGACACATAGGGAAGACAGGGCAAAACTATGGCTACACCTTC

D gene: NA
V gene: TRBV5-1
J gene: TRBJ2-5
clone size: NA
CDR3 protein: CASSKTGERETQYF
CDR3 DNA: TGCGCCAGCAGCAAGACAGGAGAGAGAGAGACCCAGTACTTC

D gene: TRBD1
V gene: TRBV10-3
J gene: TRBJ2-1
clone size: many
CDR3 protein: CAIRGDSYNEQFF
CDR3 DNA: TGTGCCATCAGGGGGGACAGTTACAATGAGCAGTTCTTC

D gene: NA
V gene: TRBV12-3/TRBV12-4
J gene: TRBJ2-5
clone size: NA
CDR3 protein: CASSLADGLPQETQYF
CDR3 DNA: TGTGCCAGCAGTTTAGCGGACGGATTACCCCAAGAGACCCAGTACTTC

D gene: NA
V gene: TRBV29-1
J gene: TRBJ2-3
clone size: many
CDR3 protein: CSVGGRYTDTQYF
CDR3 DNA: TGCAGCGTCGGGGGACGTTACACAGATACGCAGTATTTT